This T cell receptor beta chain was sequenced for a study of cytomegalovirus exposure and HLA in healthy donors. Overall study: The Caucasian-associated ancestry cluster contained roughly four fifths of the 398 genotyped donors.

CDR3 size: 16 residues. In germline, CDR1 is MDHEN, CDR2 SYDVKM. The J segment lost 0 bases and the V segment lost 3 bases, leaving 4 bases of the junction unmatched. This donor's record omits CMV serostatus. Primers included in the PCR were 60 Vbeta and 13 Jbeta primers. TCRdb's table, derived via immunoSEQ multiplex PCR, lists solely in-frame clones and lacks some. Of 150,000 to 200,000 clones detected, more than 60% appear once; the ten largest clones hold about 2.5%. This clone was observed a single time. The material sequenced was PBMCs. The rearrangement joins TRBV28 to TRBJ2-1; the match to TRBD2 covers 8 bases. The TCR originated in a human donor in good health. The CDR3 loop reads CASSFRGGRSYNEQFF. CDR3 nucleotide sequence: TGTGCCAGCAGTTTTCGGGGGGGACGCTCCTACAATGAGCAGTTCTTC.